The 29 T cell receptor beta chains reported below all come from one sample, sequenced in a study of T cells in Graves' hyperthyroidism and ophthalmopathy. Amplified TCR beta CDR3 regions derived from RNA transcripts. TCR CDR3 underwent first-round RT-PCR with the HTBI primer set. TCRdb reanalysed the multiplex PCR reads using MiXCR and keeps one entry per CDR3 protein. The repertoire holds fewer than 500,000 distinct CDR3 sequences, with roughly 14% as singletons. Material: blood. These receptors originate from a man younger than 35 with Graves' ophthalmopathy.

The chain combines TRBV10-1 with TRBJ2-1; 9 bases agree with TRBD1. This CDR3 has 17 amino acids. Trimming removed 1 base from V and 1 base from J; junction bases left unmatched: 5. Germline V gene data show CDR1 as WNHNN and CDR2 as SYGVQD (reference sequence). CDR3 protein: CASSEFLQGASYNEQFF. In DNA, the CDR3 is TGCGCCAGCAGTGAGTTCCTACAGGGGGCATCCTACAATGAGCAGTTCTTC.

This clonotype was found a few times. The chain links TRBV7-6 to TRBJ2-5; D is ambiguous. Germline CDR1 SGHVS, CDR2 FNYEAQ. V was cut by 4 bases and J by 5 bases, with 11 bases left in between. CDR3 length: 13 residues. CDR3 loop: CASSYGFSETQYF. The CDR3 nucleotides are TGTGCCAGCAGCTACGGATTCTCGGAGACCCAGTACTTC.

The chain carries TRBV5-6 and TRBJ2-7; D gene unclear. The end of the DNA is better explained by TRBJ2-1, so the J call may be wrong. CDR3 length: 12 residues. Germline loops: CDR1 SGHDT, CDR2 YYEEEE. The CDR3 nucleotides read TGTGCCAGCAGCTTGAACCACTACGAGCAGTTCTTC. Translating it yields CASSLNHYEQFF.

The chain is built from TRBV19 and TRBJ1-3; D is unclear. Germline CDR1 and CDR2: LNHDA and SQIVND (reference sequence). The CDR3 runs to 14 residues. Trimming removed 3 bases from V and 0 bases from J, with 6 bases in between. The CDR3 loop is CASSIQISGNTIYF. Written as DNA, the CDR3 is TGTGCCAGTAGTATTCAGATCTCTGGAAACACCATATATTTT.

V gene TRBV19 combines with J gene TRBJ2-1, with D hard to call. The CDR3 is 15 residues long. Germline assignment: CDR1 LNHDA and CDR2 SQIVND (reference sequence). Trimming took off 3 bases at V and 6 bases at J, with 15 bases between the two ends. CDR3 DNA sequence: TGTGCCAGTAGTATTTCTGGGTGGGAAATCAATGAGCAGTTCTTC. The encoded protein is CASSISGWEINEQFF.

The sample holds many counts of this clonotype. V gene TRBV3-1 combines with J gene TRBJ2-3, with unresolved D. Germline CDR1 reads LGHDT; CDR2 reads YNNKEL (reference sequence). CDR3 length equals 15 residues. V lost 4 bases and J lost 1, with 12 bases in between. CDR3 nucleotide sequence: TGTGCCAGCAGCCTCCAGTGGCCTGGCACAGATACGCAGTATTTT. As protein: CASSLQWPGTDTQYF.

This clonotype was counted many times. This rearrangement joins TRBV7-9 to TRBJ1-1; D remains ambiguous. The ends were cut back, 0 bases at V and 2 bases at J, with 7 bases in the middle. CDR3 length: 14 residues. Germline V lookup: CDR1 SEHNR, CDR2 FQNEAQ (reference sequence). In nucleotides, the CDR3 is TGTGCCAGCAGCTTAGCCAAGACCAACACTGAAGCTTTCTTT. Amino acids: CASSLAKTNTEAFF.

The count of this clonotype is one. V usage is TRBV2 and J usage is TRBJ1-4; 9 bases agree with TRBD1. Unmatched junction bases numbered 7, after V lost 6 bases and J lost 2 bases. Germline V gives CDR1 SNHLY, CDR2 FYNNEI. The CDR3 contains 16 residues. This CDR3 reads CASRAGTGRTNEKLFF. CDR3 coding DNA: TGTGCCAGCAGGGCCGGGACAGGGCGGACTAATGAAAAACTGTTTTTT.

This clonotype came up many times. The rearrangement joins TRBV13 to TRBJ2-1; D is perhaps TRBD1 (6 bases). CDR3 length: 16 residues. V lost 5 bases, J lost 0 bases, and 14 bases lay in between. Germline CDR1 and CDR2: PRHDT and FYEKMQ (reference sequence). The CDR3 loop reads CASSPTTGSSYNEQFF. The CDR3 bases are TGTGCCAGCAGCCCGACCACAGGGAGCTCCTACAATGAGCAGTTCTTC.

This clonotype was seen repeatedly, ten times or more. V usage is TRBV20-1 and J usage is TRBJ1-4; D is ambiguous. Germline CDR1 DFQATT, CDR2 SNEGSKA (reference sequence). Deletions cut 5 bases from V and 5 bases from J, with 9 bases between. The CDR3 is 12 amino acids. CDR3 bases: TGCAGTGCTTACAGCTTAAATGAAAAACTGTTTTTT. It yields the protein CSAYSLNEKLFF.

This clonotype was observed at least ten times. The CDR3 DNA reads TGCGCCAGCAGCGCAGACAGGACTAATGAAAAACTGTTTTTT. Translated, it gives CASSADRTNEKLFF. V and J are TRBV5-1 and TRBJ1-4; TRBD1 is a possible D gene (6 bases). The CDR3 is 14 residues long. V lost 4 bases and J lost 2, with 9 bases in between. Germline lookup yields CDR1 SGHRS and CDR2 YFSETQ. The whole variable domain, filled in from reference TRBV5-1 and TRBJ1-4, reads KAGVTQTPRYLIKTRGQQVTLSCSPISGHRSVSWYQQTPGQGLQFLFEYFSETQRNKGNFPGRFSGRQFSNSRSEMNVSTLELGDSALYLCASSADRTNEKLFFGSGTQLSVL.

This clonotype showed up many times. The chain combines TRBV7-8 with TRBJ2-5; maybe TRBD2 (5 bases). CDR1 is SGHVS and CDR2 is FQNEAQ in the germline V gene. V lost 1 base and J lost 6, with 12 bases in between. The CDR3 has 14 amino acids. This CDR3 reads CASSLVRGRKTQYF. CDR3 nucleotide sequence: TGTGCCAGCAGCTTAGTGCGAGGGCGGAAGACCCAGTACTTC.

This chain uses TRBV3-1 with TRBJ2-1, with 7 bases lining up with TRBD2. The CDR3 is 17 residues long. J was trimmed by 3 bases and V by 0 bases; bases with no gene match: 8. Germline V lookup: CDR1 LGHDT, CDR2 YNNKEL (reference sequence). CDR3 protein: CASSQDTPGLDYNEQFF. CDR3 DNA sequence: TGTGCCAGCAGCCAAGATACCCCCGGACTAGACTACAATGAGCAGTTCTTC.

This clonotype was recorded many times. The chain has TRBV7-8 and TRBJ2-1, with 16 bases fitting TRBD2. The junction had 4 bases not matched to a gene; V was cut back by 6 bases and J by 8 bases. The CDR3 runs to 15 residues. Looked up from germline, CDR1 is SGHVS and CDR2 is FQNEAQ. CDR3 residues: CASRPGLAGGDEQFF. In DNA, the CDR3 is TGTGCCAGCAGACCGGGACTAGCGGGAGGGGATGAGCAGTTCTTC.

In its sample, this clonotype was seen many times. V gene TRBV6-5 combines with J gene TRBJ2-7; D uncertain. This CDR3 is 12 amino acids long. V was shortened by 0 bases and J by 5 bases, with 5 bases between the two germline ends. Germline assignment: CDR1 MNHEY and CDR2 SVGAGI. The CDR3 is CASSYSKHEQYF. The CDR3 nucleotides are TGTGCCAGCAGTTACTCGAAGCACGAGCAGTACTTC.

To note about this clonotype: Given a much more abundant clone one base away, this may be a read error. The chain joins TRBV12-3 or TRBV12-4 to TRBJ2-3; a weak D match, TRBD2 (8 bases). The CDR3 loop spans 16 amino acids. V was pared by 5 bases and J by 6 bases, with 21 bases between. The CDR3 nucleotides read TGTGCCAGCAGTACTAGCGGCCCAGGGGGAGGCGATACGCAGTATTTT. This codes for CASSTSGPGGGDTQYF.

This clonotype turned up a few times. The rearrangement joins TRBV6-1 to TRBJ1-4, with unresolved D. V shed 6 bases and J shed 8 bases, with 13 bases lying between them. Germline V CDR1 and CDR2: MNHNS, SASEGT. This CDR3 comprises 13 residues. CDR3 bases: TGTGCCAGCAGCGAGGACTTGGGGGAAAAACTGTTTTTT. It specifies CASSEDLGEKLFF.

This clonotype showed up many times. The chain uses TRBV12-3 or TRBV12-4 and TRBJ2-2; tentatively, D is TRBD2 (5 bases). The V end lost 4 bases, the J end lost 8 bases, and 14 bases lay between the germline ends. This CDR3 contains 14 residues. The CDR3 protein is CASSWRTSEGELFF. CDR3 DNA: TGTGCCAGCAGTTGGAGGACCTCAGAAGGGGAGCTGTTTTTT.

CDR3 sequence: CASSSPNQGNEQFF. In DNA, the CDR3 is TGTGCCAGCAGCTCACCAAACCAGGGGAATGAGCAGTTCTTC. The V call is TRBV11-2, the J call TRBJ2-1, with a tentative D call TRBD1 (6 bases). V lost 4 bases and J lost 7, with 14 bases in between. The CDR3 is made up of 14 amino acids. Germline-derived CDR1 and CDR2 are SGHAT and FQNNGV.

Comments on this clonotype: This may stem from a read error, because a much larger clone lies one nucleotide away. This chain links TRBV7-9 with TRBJ2-1; tentative D call: TRBD2 (5 bases). This CDR3 has 12 amino acids. Germline values: CDR1 SEHNR, CDR2 FQNEAQ (reference sequence). V lost 4 bases and J 11 bases, leaving 12 bases between the germline ends. CDR3 residues: CASSSKRDKQFF. DNA of the CDR3: TGTGCCAGCAGCTCCAAGAGGGATAAGCAGTTCTTC.

The CDR3 protein is CASSHLAATQETQYF. The CDR3 nucleotides read TGTGCCAGCAGCCACTTAGCCGCAACACAAGAGACCCAGTACTTC. The V gene is TRBV3-1, the J gene TRBJ2-5; no reliable D call. The germline V gene has CDR1 LGHDT and CDR2 YNNKEL (reference sequence). This CDR3 comprises 15 residues. Trimming removed 3 bases from V and 2 bases from J, with 13 bases in between.

This clonotype was recorded many times. The V gene is TRBV29-1, the J gene TRBJ2-3; TRBD2 agrees at 7 bases. The ends lost 5 bases at V and 2 bases at J; junction bases unmatched: 4. Looked up from germline, CDR1 is SQVTM and CDR2 is ANQGSEA. The CDR3 length is 13 residues. The CDR3 is CSVPGLITDTQYF. In DNA, the CDR3 is TGCAGCGTTCCGGGACTAATCACAGATACGCAGTATTTT.

The J gene is TRBJ2-2, the V gene TRBV6-1, with 8 nucleotides matching TRBD1. Unmatched junction bases numbered 7, after V lost 7 bases and J lost 6 bases. Germline V gene lookup returns CDR1 MNHNS and CDR2 SASEGT. CDR3 length equals 14 residues. CDR3 DNA: TGTGCCAGCAAACTACAGGGGGGATCCGGGGAGCTGTTTTTT. Amino acids: CASKLQGGSGELFF.

Many counts were recorded for this clonotype. The V and J genes are TRBV11-2 and TRBJ2-5; TRBD2 matches at 14 bases. Germline CDR1 reads SGHAT; CDR2 reads FQNNGV. This CDR3 spans 15 amino acids. V dropped 6 bases and J dropped 3; count of bases not matched to a gene: 3. In DNA, the CDR3 is TGTGCCAGCAGACCGACTAGCGGGGGGGAAGAGACCCAGTACTTC. Translated: CASRPTSGGEETQYF.

Ten or more counts support this clonotype. V gene TRBV11-3 combines with J gene TRBJ2-5, with D uncertain. Trimming cost V 0 bases and J 5 bases, with 7 bases left between them. Germline V gives CDR1 SGHNT, CDR2 YENEEA. This CDR3 is 13 amino acids long. In DNA form, the CDR3 reads TGTGCCAGCAGCTTAGATGCGTTGGAGACCCAGTACTTC. This sequence encodes CASSLDALETQYF.

This clonotype was counted at least ten times. The chain employs TRBV6-6 and TRBJ2-7, with 9 bases that match TRBD2. Per germline, CDR1 MNHNY and CDR2 SVGAGI (reference sequence). The CDR3 contains 17 residues. The V segment lost 2 bases and the J segment 0 bases; nucleotides outside the gene matches: 8. This CDR3 is CASSYPTYSGSSYEQYF. CDR3 nucleotide sequence: TGTGCCAGCAGTTACCCCACCTATAGCGGGAGCTCCTACGAGCAGTACTTC.

This clonotype was seen at least ten times. CDR3 DNA sequence: TGTGCCAGCTCACCCCTCGGTCAGGACAATGAGCAGTTCTTC. It yields the protein CASSPLGQDNEQFF. V usage is TRBV18 and J usage is TRBJ2-1, with D uncertain. This CDR3 is 14 amino acids long. Germline values: CDR1 KGHSH, CDR2 LQKENI. V shed 3 bases and J shed 5 bases, with 11 bases lying between them.

Many counts were recorded for this clonotype. The chain employs TRBV6-5 and TRBJ2-7; D might be TRBD1 or TRBD2, each matching 5 bases. Trimming pared 0 bases from V and 1 base from J, leaving 10 bases between. CDR3 length: 15 amino acids. CDR1 MNHEY and CDR2 SVGAGI come from the germline V gene. The DNA for the CDR3 is TGTGCCAGCAGTTACTCGTGGGACCCTTCCTACGAGCAGTACTTC. Protein sequence: CASSYSWDPSYEQYF.

The rearrangement joins TRBV10-3 to TRBJ2-3, with 11 nucleotides matching TRBD2. Germline values: CDR1 ENHRY, CDR2 SYGVKD. The CDR3 totals 17 residues. The J segment lost 3 bases and the V segment lost 6 bases, leaving 11 bases of the junction unmatched. The CDR3 region is CAISASGGTRGTDTQYF. The DNA of the CDR3 is TGTGCCATCAGCGCTAGCGGGGGGACCCGAGGGACAGATACGCAGTATTTT.